These 22 T cell receptor beta chains came from one sample sequenced in a study of shared clonotypes between healthy human individuals. Data came from immunoSEQ multiplex PCR; TCRdb stores just in-frame clones and leaves some out. The table shows some 2 million clones, with 85% to 95% occurring only once. The sequencing sample was made of naive CD4+ T cells sorted from blood. Subset noted: CD45RA+ positively selected. These receptors all stem from a man aged 18 to 30 in good health.

This rearrangement joins TRBV5-4 to TRBJ2-7, with 10 bases fitting TRBD2. The ends lost 4 bases at V and 3 bases at J; junction bases unmatched: 10. Germline-derived CDR1 and CDR2 are SGHNT and YYREEE (reference sequence). This CDR3 comprises 16 residues. The CDR3 here is CASSAGSSGSDYEQYF. The CDR3, as DNA: TGTGCCAGCAGCGCCGGCTCTAGCGGGAGCGACTACGAGCAGTACTTC. The full variable domain, with the rest looked up from reference TRBV5-4 and TRBJ2-7, is ETGVTQSPTHLIKTRGQQVTLRCSSQSGHNTVSWYQQALGQGPQFIFQYYREEENGRGNFPPRFSGLQFPNYSSELNVNALELDDSALYLCASSAGSSGSDYEQYFGPGTRLTVT.

V is TRBV5-1 and J is TRBJ2-1; 9 nucleotides line up with TRBD1. The ends lost 0 bases at V and 11 bases at J; junction bases unmatched: 21. This CDR3 has 19 amino acids. The germline gives CDR1 SGHRS, CDR2 YFSETQ. CDR3 sequence: CASSLERSRPGQGSLKQFF. CDR3 nucleotides: TGCGCCAGCAGCTTGGAGCGGAGTCGACCGGGACAGGGTTCCCTAAAGCAGTTCTTC.

The chain is built from TRBV4-3 and TRBJ2-1; the match to TRBD1 covers 8 bases. Germline V gene data show CDR1 as LGHNA and CDR2 as YSLEER. The trim removed 4 bases at V and 9 bases at J, leaving 5 bases unmatched. The CDR3 extends over 13 amino acids. The CDR3 sequence: CASSPAGGSEQFF. CDR3 nucleotide sequence: TGCGCCAGCAGCCCGGCAGGGGGCAGTGAGCAGTTCTTC.

This chain uses TRBV9 with TRBJ1-1, with a possible D match to TRBD1 (6 bases). V gave up 4 bases and J gave up 6 bases, with 16 bases separating them. Germline V CDR1 and CDR2: SGDLS, YYNGEE. This CDR3 is built from 14 residues. The CDR3 DNA reads TGTGCCAGCAGCCTCGGGACATTTGCGGCTGAAGCTTTCTTT. Its protein is CASSLGTFAAEAFF.

The chain carries TRBV11-3 and TRBJ2-1, with a possible D match to TRBD2 (6 bases). Trimming took off 0 bases at V and 8 bases at J, with 14 bases between the two ends. CDR1 and CDR2 (germline): SGHNT, YENEEA. This CDR3 contains 15 residues. CDR3 residues: CASSLEGGSRHEQFF. For the CDR3, the DNA is TGTGCCAGCAGCTTAGAAGGAGGGAGCAGACATGAGCAGTTCTTC. Full variable domain (rest looked up from reference TRBV11-3 and TRBJ2-1): EAGVVQSPRYKIIEKKQPVAFWCNPISGHNTLYWYLQNLGQGPELLIRYENEEAVDDSQLPKDRFSAERLKGVDSTLKIQPAELGDSAVYLCASSLEGGSRHEQFFGPGTRLTVL.

For the CDR3, the DNA is TGTGCCAGCTCACTCGGACAGTATCAGCCCCAGCATTTT. Its translation is CASSLGQYQPQHF. The chain joins TRBV18 to TRBJ1-5, with TRBD1 as a possible D gene (6 bases). Trimming took 4 bases from V and 5 from J, leaving 9 bases between them. Germline CDR1 reads KGHSH; CDR2 reads LQKENI. The CDR3 covers 13 residues.

The chain has TRBV10-3 and TRBJ2-1, with D hard to call. The ends were cut back, 3 bases at V and 0 bases at J, with 6 bases in the middle. Germline assignment: CDR1 ENHRY and CDR2 SYGVKD. This CDR3 has 14 residues. CDR3 nucleotides: TGTGCCATCAGTGAACAGTTCTCCTACAATGAGCAGTTCTTC. Residues: CAISEQFSYNEQFF.

The chain carries TRBV6-6 and TRBJ2-7; 7 bases agree with TRBD2. Per the germline V gene, CDR1 is MNHNY and CDR2 is SVGAGI (reference sequence). The CDR3 sequence is 15 residues long. J gave up 1 base and V 6 bases, and 9 bases lay outside the gene matches. The CDR3 spells CASSHGLGSSYEQYF. CDR3 nucleotide sequence: TGTGCCAGCAGCCACGGACTAGGCTCTTCCTACGAGCAGTACTTC.

The chain links TRBV11-2 to TRBJ1-2; D gene ambiguous. Trimming removed 0 bases from V and 1 base from J, with 12 bases in between. CDR3 length: 16 residues. Germline V gives CDR1 SGHAT, CDR2 FQNNGV. In nucleotides, the CDR3 is TGTGCCAGCAGCTTAGAGAAAGGAAGCGGTAACTATGGCTACACCTTC. Protein product: CASSLEKGSGNYGYTF.

The rearrangement uses TRBV4-1 and TRBJ2-5; 9 bases map to TRBD2. The CDR3 has 18 residues. The V gene end was trimmed by 1 base and the J gene end by 5 bases; junction bases not matched to a gene: 14. Per the germline V gene, CDR1 is MGHRA and CDR2 is YSYEKL. CDR3 nucleotide sequence: TGCGCCAGCAGCCAAGTAAACCGAGCGGGAGGAAGTGGGGAGACCCAGTACTTC. Encoded protein: CASSQVNRAGGSGETQYF.

V is TRBV7-9 and J is TRBJ2-7; no clear D gene. Germline V lookup: CDR1 SEHNR, CDR2 FQNEAQ (reference sequence). Trimming cost V 3 bases and J 3 bases, with 12 bases left between them. The CDR3 length is 14 residues. The CDR3 region is CASSFSSSYYEQYF. Written as DNA, the CDR3 is TGTGCCAGCAGCTTTAGCAGTAGCTACTACGAGCAGTACTTC.

Comment on this clone: Other nucleotide sequences from this sample produce the same CDR3. The chain has TRBV10-3 and TRBJ2-1; 10 positions match TRBD2. Germline trimming cut 6 bases from V and 2 bases from J; bases unmatched to any gene: 1. There are 14 residues in the CDR3. Germline assignment: CDR1 ENHRY and CDR2 SYGVKD. The CDR3 sequence: CAIRGTSAYNEQFF. For the CDR3, the DNA is TGTGCCATCAGGGGGACTAGCGCCTACAATGAGCAGTTCTTC.

The chain has TRBV21-1 and TRBJ2-3; TRBD2 is the table's D call, not checked against the DNA. TRBV21-1 constitutes a pseudogene. This CDR3 contains 13 residues. This chain's CDR3 is CALGGNCTDTQYF. CDR3 nucleotide sequence: TGTGCACTCGGGGGGAACTGCACAGATACGCAGTATTTT.

V gene TRBV7-9 combines with J gene TRBJ2-7; 10 bases map to TRBD2. V lost 1 base to trimming and J lost 2 bases; unmatched junction nucleotides: 5. The CDR3 loop spans 16 amino acids. Per the germline V gene, CDR1 is SEHNR and CDR2 is FQNEAQ (reference sequence). CDR3 in amino acids: CASSLVLAGAPYEQYF. The CDR3, as DNA: TGTGCCAGCAGCTTAGTGCTAGCGGGAGCCCCCTACGAGCAGTACTTC. The full variable domain, in which reference TRBV7-9 and TRBJ2-7 provide the parts outside the CDR3, is DTGVSQNPRHKITKRGQNVTFRCDPISEHNRLYWYRQTLGQGPEFLTYFQNEAQLEKSRLLSDRFSAERPKGSFSTLEIQRTEQGDSAMYLCASSLVLAGAPYEQYFGPGTRLTVT.

This clone was observed once. The chain has TRBV7-6 and TRBJ2-1, with 7 bases matching TRBD1. The CDR3 has 13 amino acids. Germline CDR1 and CDR2: SGHVS and FNYEAQ. With 3 bases clipped from V and 8 bases from J, the junction kept 4 bases outside the gene matches. The CDR3 reads CASSFSTGHEQFF. The CDR3 nucleotides read TGTGCCAGCAGCTTTTCGACAGGGCATGAGCAGTTCTTC.

The V gene is TRBV6-6, the J gene TRBJ1-6, with a possible D match to TRBD1 (6 bases). The CDR3 runs to 16 residues. Germline CDR1 MNHNY, CDR2 SVGAGI (reference sequence). Between the trimmed V and J ends, which lost 4 bases and 6 bases, there was a span of 16 bases. In DNA form, the CDR3 reads TGTGCCAGCAGTTTCCTTCCGACAGGATCTAATTCACCCCTCCACTTT. This gives the protein CASSFLPTGSNSPLHF.

This sequence joins TRBV18 and TRBJ2-7, with D tentatively TRBD2 (6 bases). The ends were cut back, 5 bases at V and 0 bases at J, with 17 bases in the middle. The CDR3 has 16 amino acids. CDR1 is KGHSH and CDR2 is LQKENI in the germline V gene. This chain's CDR3 is CASSIYVAGSSYEQYF. CDR3 sequence (DNA): TGTGCCAGCTCAATATACGTGGCGGGGAGCTCCTACGAGCAGTACTTC.

V and J are TRBV2 and TRBJ1-4; D unresolved. The V gene's germline CDR1 is SNHLY and CDR2 FYNNEI. V was cut by 1 base and J by 8 bases, with 14 bases left in between. The CDR3 sequence is 15 residues long. The CDR3, as DNA: TGTGCCAGCAGTGAAGGAATACGGGGAGACGAAAAACTGTTTTTT. It codes for CASSEGIRGDEKLFF.

Written as DNA, the CDR3 is TGTGCCAGCTCAAGCGGACGGAGATCTTACAATGAGCAGTTCTTC. Its protein is CASSSGRRSYNEQFF. The chain links TRBV18 to TRBJ2-1, with D perhaps TRBD2 (5 bases). The CDR3 spans 15 residues. The V and J ends lost 5 bases and 4 bases respectively, with 15 bases between them. The germline V gene has CDR1 KGHSH and CDR2 LQKENI.

This sequence joins TRBV11-1 and TRBJ1-4; TRBD1 agrees at 9 bases. J gave up 6 bases and V 5 bases, and 4 bases lay outside the gene matches. Germline CDR1 SGHAT, CDR2 FQDESV (reference sequence). The CDR3 spans 14 residues. In DNA, the CDR3 is TGTGCCAGCAGCCCCGGGACAGGGTATGAAAAACTGTTTTTT. Translating gives CASSPGTGYEKLFF.

V is TRBV10-3 and J is TRBJ1-6, with 10 bases aligning to TRBD1. This CDR3 is 15 amino acids long. Trimming removed 6 bases from V and 5 bases from J; junction bases left unmatched: 4. The germline gives CDR1 ENHRY, CDR2 SYGVKD. CDR3 sequence: CAIRRGQGDNSPLHF. CDR3 DNA sequence: TGTGCCATCAGGAGAGGACAGGGGGATAATTCACCCCTCCACTTT.

This chain links TRBV7-9 with TRBJ2-5; the match to TRBD2 covers 7 bases. Germline trimming cut 3 bases from V and 1 base from J; bases unmatched to any gene: 14. Germline CDR1 and CDR2: SEHNR and FQNEAQ (reference sequence). The CDR3 has 18 amino acids. The CDR3 is CASSLSFVGAGPQETQYF. In DNA, the CDR3 is TGTGCCAGCAGCTTGAGCTTCGTTGGAGCGGGGCCCCAAGAGACCCAGTACTTC.